This T cell receptor beta chain emerged from a study of T-cell reconstitution after alpha-beta-depleted transplantation in children. Germline V gene lookup returns CDR1 MNHEY and CDR2 SVGAGI. The CDR3 consists of 15 residues. Germline trimming cut 0 bases from V and 6 bases from J; bases unmatched to any gene: 0. Unique molecular identifiers were incorporated when the TCRbeta library was constructed. TCRdb re-derived calls from the PCR reads in MiXCR, one entry per CDR3 protein. The sample records around 480,000 distinct CDR3 sequences, 32% being singletons. The sample consisted of PBMCs from the stem cell graft donor, taken from the stem cell graft. The TCR sequence derives from a human donor who donated a stem cell graft to a child with aplastic anemia. This chain links TRBV6-5 with TRBJ2-2; 11 bases map to TRBD1. Here the CDR3 DNA reads TGTGCCAGCAGTTACTCGGGACAGGGGGCCGGGGAGCTGTTTTTT. It yields the protein CASSYSGQGAGELFF.